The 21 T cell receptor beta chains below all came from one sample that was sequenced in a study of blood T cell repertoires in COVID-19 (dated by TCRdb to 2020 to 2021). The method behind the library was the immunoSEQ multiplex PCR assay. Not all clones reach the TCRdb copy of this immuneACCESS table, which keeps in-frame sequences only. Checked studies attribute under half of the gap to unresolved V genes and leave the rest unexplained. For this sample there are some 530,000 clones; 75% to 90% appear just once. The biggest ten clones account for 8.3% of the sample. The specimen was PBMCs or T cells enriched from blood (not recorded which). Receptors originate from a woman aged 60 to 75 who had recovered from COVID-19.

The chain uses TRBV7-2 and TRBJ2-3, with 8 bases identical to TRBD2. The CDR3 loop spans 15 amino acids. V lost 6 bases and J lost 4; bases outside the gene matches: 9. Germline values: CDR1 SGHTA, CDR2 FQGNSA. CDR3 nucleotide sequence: TGTGCCAGCAGACCGCCCGGACTAGCATCAGATACGCAGTATTTT. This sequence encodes CASRPPGLASDTQYF.

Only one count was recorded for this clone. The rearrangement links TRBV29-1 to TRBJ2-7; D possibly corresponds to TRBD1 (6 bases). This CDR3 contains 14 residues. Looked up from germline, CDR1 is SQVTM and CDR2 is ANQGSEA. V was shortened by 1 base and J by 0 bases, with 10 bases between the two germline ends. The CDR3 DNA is TGCAGCGTTGAAGCGACAGGCGGCTCCTACGAGCAGTACGTC. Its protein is CSVEATGGSYEQYV.

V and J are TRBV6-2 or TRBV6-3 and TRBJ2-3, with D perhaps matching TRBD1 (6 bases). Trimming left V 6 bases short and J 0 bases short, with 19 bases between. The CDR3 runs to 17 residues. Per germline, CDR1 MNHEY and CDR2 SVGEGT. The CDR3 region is CASSVFLNRASTDTQYF. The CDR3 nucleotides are TGTGCCAGCAGCGTCTTTCTTAACAGGGCTAGCACAGATACGCAGTATTTT.

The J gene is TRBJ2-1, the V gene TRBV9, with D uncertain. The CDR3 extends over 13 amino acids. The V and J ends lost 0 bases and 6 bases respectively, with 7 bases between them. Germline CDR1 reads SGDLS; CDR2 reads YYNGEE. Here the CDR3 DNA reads TGTGCCAGCAGCGTAGACTCGGGCAATGAGCAGTTCTTC. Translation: CASSVDSGNEQFF.

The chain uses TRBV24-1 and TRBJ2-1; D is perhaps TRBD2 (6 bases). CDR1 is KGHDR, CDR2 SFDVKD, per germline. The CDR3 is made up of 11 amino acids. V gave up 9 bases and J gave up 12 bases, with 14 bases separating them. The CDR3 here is CATGTGVSQFF. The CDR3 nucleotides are TGTGCCACCGGAACGGGGGTATCGCAGTTCTTC.

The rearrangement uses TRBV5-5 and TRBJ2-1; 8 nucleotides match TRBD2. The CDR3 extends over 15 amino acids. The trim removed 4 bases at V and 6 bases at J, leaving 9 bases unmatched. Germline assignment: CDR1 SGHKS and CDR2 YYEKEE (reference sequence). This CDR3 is CASSRSAGAPNEQFF. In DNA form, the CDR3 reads TGTGCCAGCAGCCGTTCAGCGGGGGCCCCCAATGAGCAGTTCTTC.

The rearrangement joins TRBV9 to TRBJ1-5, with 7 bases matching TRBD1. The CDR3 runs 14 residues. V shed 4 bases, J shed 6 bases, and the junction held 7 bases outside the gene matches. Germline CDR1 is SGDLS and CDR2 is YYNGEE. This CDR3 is CASSFGTVGQPQHF. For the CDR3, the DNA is TGTGCCAGCAGCTTTGGGACAGTAGGTCAGCCCCAGCATTTT. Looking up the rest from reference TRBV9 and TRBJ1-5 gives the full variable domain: DSGVTQTPKHLITATGQRVTLRCSPRSGDLSVYWYQQSLDQGLQFLIQYYNGEERAKGNILERFSAQQFPDLHSELNLSSLELGDSALYFCASSFGTVGQPQHFGDGTRLSIL.

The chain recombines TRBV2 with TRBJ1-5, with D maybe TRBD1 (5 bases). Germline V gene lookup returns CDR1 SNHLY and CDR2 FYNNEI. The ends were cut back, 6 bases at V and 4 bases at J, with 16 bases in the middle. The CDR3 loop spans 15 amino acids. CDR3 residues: CASSQSGGGNQPQHF. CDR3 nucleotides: TGTGCCAGCAGCCAAAGTGGGGGAGGGAATCAGCCCCAGCATTTT.

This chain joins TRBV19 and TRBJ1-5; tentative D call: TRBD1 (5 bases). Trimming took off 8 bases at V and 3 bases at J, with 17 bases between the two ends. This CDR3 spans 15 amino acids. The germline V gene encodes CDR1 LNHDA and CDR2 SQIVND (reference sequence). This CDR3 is CASPILGHPNQPQHF. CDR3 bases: TGTGCCAGTCCCATCTTGGGGCACCCCAATCAGCCCCAGCATTTT.

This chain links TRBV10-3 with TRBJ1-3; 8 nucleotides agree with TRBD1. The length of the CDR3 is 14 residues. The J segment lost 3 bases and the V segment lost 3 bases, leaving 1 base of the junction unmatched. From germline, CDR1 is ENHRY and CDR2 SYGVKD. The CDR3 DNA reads TGTGCCATCAGTGAAACAGGGGGTGGAAACACCATATATTTT. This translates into CAISETGGGNTIYF.

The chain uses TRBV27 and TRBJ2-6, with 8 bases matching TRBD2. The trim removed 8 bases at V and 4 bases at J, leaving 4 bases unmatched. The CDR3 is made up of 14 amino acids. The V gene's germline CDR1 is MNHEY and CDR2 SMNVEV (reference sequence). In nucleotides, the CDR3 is TGTGCCAGCCGCGGGGGGCTGGGGGCCAACGTCCTGACTTTC. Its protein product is CASRGGLGANVLTF.

The CDR3 coding sequence is TGTGCCAGCAGTGCGCGGACAGCGCAAACTTTTACCTATGGCTACACCTTC. This translates into CASSARTAQTFTYGYTF. The rearrangement uses TRBV27 and TRBJ1-2; tentatively, D is TRBD1 (6 bases). The CDR3 runs to 17 residues. V was shortened by 5 bases and J by 4 bases, with 23 bases between the two germline ends. Looked up from germline, CDR1 is MNHEY and CDR2 is SMNVEV (reference sequence).

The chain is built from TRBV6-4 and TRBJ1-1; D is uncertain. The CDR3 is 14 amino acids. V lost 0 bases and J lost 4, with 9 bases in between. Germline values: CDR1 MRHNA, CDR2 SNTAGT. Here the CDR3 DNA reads TGTGCCAGCAGTGACTCGTTCCGGAGCACTGAAGCTTTCTTT. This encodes CASSDSFRSTEAFF.

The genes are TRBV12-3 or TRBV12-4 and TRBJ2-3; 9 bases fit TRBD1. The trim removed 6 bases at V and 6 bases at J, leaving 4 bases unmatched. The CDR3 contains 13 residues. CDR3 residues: CASRIQGADTQYF. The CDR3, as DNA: TGTGCCAGCAGGATACAGGGGGCGGATACGCAGTATTTT.

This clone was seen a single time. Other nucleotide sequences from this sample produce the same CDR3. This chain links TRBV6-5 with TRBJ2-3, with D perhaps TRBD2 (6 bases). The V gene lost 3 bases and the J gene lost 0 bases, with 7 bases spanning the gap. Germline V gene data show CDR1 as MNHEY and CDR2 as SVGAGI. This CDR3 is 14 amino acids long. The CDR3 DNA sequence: TGTGCCAGCAGTTATGCGGGGAGCACAGATACGCAGTATTTT. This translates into CASSYAGSTDTQYF.

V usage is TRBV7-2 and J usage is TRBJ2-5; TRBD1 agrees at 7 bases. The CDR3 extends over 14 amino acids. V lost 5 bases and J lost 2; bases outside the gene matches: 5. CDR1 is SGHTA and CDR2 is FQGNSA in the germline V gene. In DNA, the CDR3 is TGTGCCAGCAGCGCCGACAGGGATCAAGAGACCCAGTACTTC. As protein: CASSADRDQETQYF.

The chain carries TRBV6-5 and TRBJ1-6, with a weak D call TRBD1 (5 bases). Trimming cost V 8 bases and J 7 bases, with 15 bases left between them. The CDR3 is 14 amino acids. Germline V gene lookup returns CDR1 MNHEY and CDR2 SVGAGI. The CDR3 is CASYEAGLNSPLHF. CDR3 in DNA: TGTGCCAGCTACGAGGCAGGGTTGAATTCACCCCTCCACTTT.

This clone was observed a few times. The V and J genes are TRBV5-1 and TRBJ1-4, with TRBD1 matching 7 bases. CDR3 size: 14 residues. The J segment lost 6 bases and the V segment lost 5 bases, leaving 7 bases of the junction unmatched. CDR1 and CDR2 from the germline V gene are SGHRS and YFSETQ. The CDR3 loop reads CASRETGIYEKLFF. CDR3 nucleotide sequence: TGCGCCAGCAGGGAGACAGGGATCTATGAAAAACTGTTTTTT.

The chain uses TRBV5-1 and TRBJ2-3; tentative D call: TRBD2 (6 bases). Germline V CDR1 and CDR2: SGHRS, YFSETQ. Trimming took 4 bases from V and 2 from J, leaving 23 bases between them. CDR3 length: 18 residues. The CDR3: CASSLGLVGGRPTDTQYF. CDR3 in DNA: TGCGCCAGCAGCCTGGGGCTGGTCGGAGGGCGCCCCACAGATACGCAGTATTTT.

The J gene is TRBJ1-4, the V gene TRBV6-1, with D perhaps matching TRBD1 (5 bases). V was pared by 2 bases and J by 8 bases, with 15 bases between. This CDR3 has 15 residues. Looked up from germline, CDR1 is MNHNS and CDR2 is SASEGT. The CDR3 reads CASSEWVGGDEKLFF. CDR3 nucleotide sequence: TGTGCCAGCAGTGAATGGGTGGGAGGGGACGAAAAACTGTTTTTT.

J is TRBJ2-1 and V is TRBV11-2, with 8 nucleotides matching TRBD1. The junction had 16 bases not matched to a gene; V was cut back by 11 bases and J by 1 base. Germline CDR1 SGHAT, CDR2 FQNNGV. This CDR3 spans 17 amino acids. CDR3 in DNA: TGTGCCCGGGGGTGGCAGGGGGCCGAGAGGTCCTACAATGAGCAGTTCTTC. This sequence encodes CARGWQGAERSYNEQFF.